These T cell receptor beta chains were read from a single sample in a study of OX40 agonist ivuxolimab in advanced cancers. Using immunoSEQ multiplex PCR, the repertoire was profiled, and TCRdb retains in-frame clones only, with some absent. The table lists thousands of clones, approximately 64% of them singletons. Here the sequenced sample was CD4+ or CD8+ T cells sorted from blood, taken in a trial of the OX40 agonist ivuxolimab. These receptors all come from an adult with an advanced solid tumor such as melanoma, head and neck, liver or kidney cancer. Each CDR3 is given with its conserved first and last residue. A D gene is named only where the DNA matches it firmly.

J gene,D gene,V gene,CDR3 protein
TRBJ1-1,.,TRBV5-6,CASSLASSDTEAFF
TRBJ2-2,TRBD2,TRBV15,CATSRGFGWREYTGELFF
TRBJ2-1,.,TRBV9,CASSDSPGGNEQFF
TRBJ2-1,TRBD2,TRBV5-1,CASSFHGPTSGAYNEQFF
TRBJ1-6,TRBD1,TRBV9,CASSGDRSSPLHF
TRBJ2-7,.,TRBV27,CASKPGPSYEQYF
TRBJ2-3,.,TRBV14,CASSPNSILTDTQYF
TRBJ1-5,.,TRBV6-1,CASSEVPDDRLYSNQPQHF
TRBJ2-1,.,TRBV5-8,CASIDFGVISNEQFF
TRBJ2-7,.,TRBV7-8,CASSPYGTLREREQYF
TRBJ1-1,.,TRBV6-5,CASSGGTRATEAFF
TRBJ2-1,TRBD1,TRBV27,CASSPRDRAYNEQFF
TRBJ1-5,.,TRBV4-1,CASSQDQGNYNQPQHF
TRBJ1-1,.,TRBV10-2,CASRKTGNTEAFF
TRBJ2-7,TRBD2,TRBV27,CASSPGLAIEQYF
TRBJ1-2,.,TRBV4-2,CASSQVDGYTF
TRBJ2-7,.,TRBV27,CASSLSPPPASYEQYF
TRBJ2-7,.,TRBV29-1,CSVASGTYEQYF
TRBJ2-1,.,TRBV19,CASSMVLSSYNEQFF
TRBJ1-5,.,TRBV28,CASSFQWGSNQPQHF
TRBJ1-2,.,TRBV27,CASSSSTRNYGYTF
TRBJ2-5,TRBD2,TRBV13,CASSSGTSGQETQYF
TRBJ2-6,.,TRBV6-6,CATPLLSGANVLTF
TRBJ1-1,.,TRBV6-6,CASSGGTRATEAFF
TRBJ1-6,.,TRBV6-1,CASSDRGAYNSPLHF
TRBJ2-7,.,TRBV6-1,CASSEFRGAYEQYF
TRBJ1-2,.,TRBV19,CASSTDGYGYTF
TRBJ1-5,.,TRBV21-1,CASSTRDGGHQPQHF
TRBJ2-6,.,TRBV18,CATVRAQTDSTSGANVLTF
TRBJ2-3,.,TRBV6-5,CASSYGRTTDTQYF
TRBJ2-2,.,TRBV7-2,CASRGTGFTGELFF
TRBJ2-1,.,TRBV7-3,CASSLSRGRNEQFF
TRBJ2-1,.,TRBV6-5,CASSYPGEGNEQFF
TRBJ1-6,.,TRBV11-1,CASSHRGNNSPLHF
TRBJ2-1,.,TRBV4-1,CASSQDEYAGSYNEQFF
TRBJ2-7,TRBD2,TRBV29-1,CSVRGTSGSYPYEQYF
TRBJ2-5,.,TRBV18,CASSPPYGIETQYF
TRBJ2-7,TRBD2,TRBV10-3,CASSATSGAYEQYF
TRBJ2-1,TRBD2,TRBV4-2,CASSRGVGGSGNEQFF
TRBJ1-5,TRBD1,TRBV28,CASSTAGTESNQPQHF
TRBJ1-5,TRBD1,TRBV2,CASGPRGQGNQPQHF
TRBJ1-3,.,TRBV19,CASSVGQAFGNTIYF
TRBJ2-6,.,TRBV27,CASSWLQSRANVLTF